This TCR beta chain was sequenced during a study of cytomegalovirus exposure and HLA in healthy donors (dated 2017 in TCRdb). The study in broad terms: In an earlier analysis of roughly 500 of the donors, around 300 Gb of sequence data and 100 million or so unique TCR beta sequences from roughly 190 million T cells were reported. In a later genetic analysis, genome-wide SNP genotypes for about 55% of the roughly 670 donors were used, and that subset was treated as a discovery cohort. Using immunosequencing, the study profiled T cell repertoires from roughly 650 subjects and related those repertoires to cytomegalovirus serostatus. An early release that covered some 640 HLA-typed donors contained approximately 300 gigabases of sequencing data and 75 million to 100 million unique TCR sequences. To study patterns of TCR occurrence, a later analysis re-analyzed previously published TCR beta repertoires from 600 to 750 donors and added high-resolution HLA genotyping. Across approximately 400 genotyped donors of the cohort, an average of about 200,000 unique TCR beta nucleotide sequences per donor were sequenced, and approximately 17% of those sequences were non-productive. Of the 300 to 450 genotyped donors, over 70% fell in the genetic ancestry cluster associated with self-reported Caucasian donors. Every repertoire in the discovery cohort had been generated on one and the same sequencing platform. The aim of the study was to test whether cataloging public T cell receptors could identify signatures of past pathogen exposure. Five DR-DQ haplotypes were handled as single units for association and clustering, since linkage in the cohort was strong. Along with the roughly 700-subject first cohort, a separate validation cohort of around 120 different subjects was used. To decide whether each TCR beta V gene segment behaved as functional or pseudogenic, an earlier analysis of over 500 of the donors relied on high-throughput TCR beta sequencing. Rather than drawing on any new phenotypic data, the later analysis identified candidate immune exposures from TCR beta sequences and the way those sequences occurred across donors. Donor age, sex, ethnicity and CMV serostatus were compiled alongside the repertoire data. The study combined high-throughput TCR immunosequencing, statistical association of individual TCRs with disease status, and machine learning to predict cytomegalovirus infection status. Typing coverage differed by locus: A, B, C, DRB1 and DQB1 were typed in about 620-640 donors, DQA1 in 522, DPA1 in around 580, and DPB1 in approximately 450. HLA typing included class I and class II loci at four-digit resolution.

Results and caveats for the whole study, not just this receptor: According to the authors, the approach could potentially be generalized to other disease states and immunological phenotypes. Across donors, most TCR sequences were observed very rarely, whereas some public TCRs were present in many individuals. Three of the identified cytomegalovirus-associated TCR beta chains were confirmed in vitro to be specific for cytomegalovirus antigens. Presence/absence analyses assumed roughly uniform sequencing depth across donors, an assumption that may not hold. An association between a missense DCLRE1C variant and V-gene and J-gene trimming of TCR beta chains was found in a later genetic analysis and replicated in an independent cohort. The classifier was reported to diagnose cytomegalovirus status with high specificity and sensitivity in both the original and validation cohorts. In a later analysis, over 15,000 TCR beta sequences were associated with specific HLA alleles at a false discovery rate of 0.05. Linkage disequilibrium might explain the correlated functional status among segregating V segments, but an unknown experimental factor could not be excluded. A cluster of highly shared sequence variants was judged likely to represent a technical artifact of the sequencing pipeline. Broadly in line with IMGT annotations, most TCR beta V segments showed up in productive rearrangements about 90% or about 30% of the time in an earlier analysis of approximately 640 of the donors. The study listed 170 or so TCR beta chains as associated with cytomegalovirus. The only immune exposure information available for the cohort was CMV serostatus. In a later analysis, HLA-associated TCR beta chains were found to be more clonally expanded and to have lower generation probabilities than equally common non-associated chains. According to a later analysis, TCR association rates differed among HLA loci, with DRB1 alleles showing the most associated TCRs and HLA-C alleles showing the fewest. The 87-base-pair reads could not distinguish some IMGT-functional V segments, including TRBV6-2 and TRBV6-3, so those segments were excluded. Most CMV-associated TCR beta chains appeared to be HLA-restricted in a later analysis, and the HLA associations seemed to be driven largely by CMV exposure. In this cohort, only TCR beta chains were sequenced, and detectable features were limited by the absence of alpha or paired-chain data. When HLA alleles, especially DR and DQ, strongly co-occurred, TCR associations were difficult to assign to individual alleles. Several of the top co-occurrence clusters appeared to be linked to parvovirus B19, influenza, CMV and Epstein-Barr virus, according to a later analysis. According to a later genetic analysis, donors in an Asian-associated ancestry cluster had fewer N-insertions in productive TCRs than the approximately 630-donor mean. Because counts were too low, around 18 rarely observed V segments, including chromosome 9 orphons, were left out of the earlier analysis of a few hundred of the donors. Because HLA typing was unavailable for some donors at each locus, only the typed subset was used in association tests. A further reported finding was that TCR beta sequences accurately predicted the HLA-A and HLA-B alleles for most subjects in the first cohort.

The cohort comprised fewer than 700 healthy bone marrow donors. At the time of sampling, all cohort members were nominally healthy, though unrecorded immune exposures were likely present. The donor tested CMV seropositive, placing the donor among the 250 to 350 seropositive members of the cohort. Every donor gave a peripheral blood sample, and the peripheral blood mononuclear cells from that sample were used for TCR beta sequencing. Genomic DNA extraction from the blood cell samples was performed with the Qiagen DNeasy Blood Extraction Kit. To note about this clone: Its antigen is unknown.

The germline V gene (reference sequence) sets CDR1 to MNHNY and CDR2 to SVGAGI. Unmatched junction bases come to 10, with V trimmed by 6 bases and J by 6 bases. The CDR3 starts with the cysteine, ends with the phenylalanine, and has 15 residues. The sequence is cut down to CDR3 DNA, 45 bases in frame from base 1. The library was prepared using the immunoSEQ multiplex PCR assay. For the multiplex PCR, a mixture combining 60 forward primers for TCR Vbeta segments and 13 reverse primers for TCR Jbeta segments was used. Amplification of the CDR3 region of rearranged TCR beta genes was performed with a multiplex PCR assay on genomic DNA. The amplified TCR beta libraries were sequenced on the Illumina HiSeq System as 87-base-pair reads. Per the authors' processing: A later analysis counted some 80 million unique TCR beta chains across the 666 repertoires, and some 12 million of these chains were shared by at least two donors. Raw reads were error-corrected and collapsed into unique sequences by a nearest-neighbor algorithm in which closely related sequences were merged to remove PCR and sequencing errors. V, D and J gene segments were assigned by aligning CDR3 sequences to IMGT reference sequences. For a sequence to be retained, a match of at least six nucleotides to both a V gene segment and a J gene segment was required. Rearrangements were called productive when the CDR3 lacked stop codons and stayed in frame with V and J; all others were non-productive. CDR3 was defined according to IMGT convention as the region running from the second conserved V-encoded cysteine to the conserved J-encoded phenylalanine. The earlier analysis of about 620 of the donors excluded sequences that lacked an unambiguous match to a single V gene segment. In an earlier analysis of almost 600 of the donors, a V segment was called functional when productive rearrangements were above 56.7%, and segregating when the standard deviation between donors exceeded 5%. A statistical classification framework was built to diagnose cytomegalovirus status from the catalog of TCR beta chain sequences. A later analysis assigned V and J genes by comparing TCR nucleotide sequences with IMGT/GENE-DB human TR gene sequences. The TCRdist pipeline was used in a later analysis to assign CDR3 sequences and most-parsimonious VDJ recombination scenarios. A later analysis defined each TCR beta chain by its CDR3 amino acid sequence plus V-gene family, and excluded reads lacking a unique V-gene family. As a way to deal with suspected cross-contamination and a sequencing artifact, a later analysis dropped over 550 nucleotide sequences that were highly shared and had low generation probability. In a later analysis, a clonal expansion index was calculated for each public chain from normalized within-repertoire ranks of inferred template counts. In a later analysis, generation probabilities were computed with a VDJ recombination model fitted to out-of-frame rearrangements, and the resulting probabilities were checked against IGoR. Hypergeometric tests were used in a later analysis to score TCR-TCR, TCR-HLA and TCR-CMV co-occurrence, with a repertoire-size bias correction applied to the TCR pairs. False discovery rates were estimated in a later analysis by permuting HLA or CMV assignments 20 times. A later analysis grouped co-occurring TCRs with DBSCAN, adding TCRdist sequence similarity when clustering within HLA-allele-positive subsets. Repertoires with fewer than 30,000 or more than 120,000 public chains were left out of co-occurrence clustering, as were about 5 repertoires with anomalous nucleotide sharing. Held by TCRdb, this immuneACCESS table contains in-frame sequences only and omits some clones. Under half of the omission traces to an unresolved V gene where checked; the cause of the rest is unknown. V and J calls and clone size are as listed in that table; D and trimming were resolved from the DNA. This sample's table carries around 210,000 clones. The ten largest account for roughly 0.98% of the sample.

This TCR came from a woman aged 25 to 39 in good health and CMV-seropositive. Source material: PBMCs. This chain joins TRBV6-6 to TRBJ2-3, and 9 junction bases match TRBD2. For the CDR3, the sequence is CASSRASGKGDTQYF. The sequenced DNA is TGTGCCAGCAGCCGGGCTAGCGGGAAGGGGGATACGCAGTATTTT.